This T cell receptor (beta chain) was documented in a study of control samples from healthy donors and cancer patients. TCRdb's table, derived via immunoSEQ multiplex PCR, lists solely in-frame clones and lacks some. The table lists more than 25,000 clones, approximately 94% of them singletons, with 5% to 7.5% in the top ten. This TCR came from a man aged 55 to 69 in good health. The sample consisted of blood.

The CDR3 is CASSLGRRNEQFF. As DNA, the CDR3 is TGTGCCAGCAGCTTAGGTAGGCGGAATGAGCAGTTCTTC. V is TRBV7-8 and J is TRBJ2-1; D is ambiguous. Germline V gene data show CDR1 as SGHVS and CDR2 as FQNEAQ. Trimming cost V 1 base and J 7 bases, with 8 bases left between them. The CDR3 runs 13 residues.